The clone carrying this T cell receptor beta chain was detected many times. Germline CDR1 and CDR2: SGDLS and YYNGEE. The CDR3 contains 15 residues. The V gene lost 0 bases and the J gene lost 5 bases, with 13 bases spanning the gap. This record belongs to a study of response to subunit inactivated influenza vaccine. Each CDR3 protein is one row after TCRdb ran MiXCR on the RT-PCR reads. The sample shows 530,000 or so distinct CDR3 sequences, about 10% of them seen only once. The TCR comes from a man aged 45-65 years who received an inactivated influenza vaccine. This specimen was PBMCs from blood, taken on the day of vaccination. The gene calls are TRBV9 and TRBJ2-3; D not resolved. The CDR3 DNA is TGTGCCAGCAGCGTAGTGGACGTGACGGGAGATACGCAGTATTTT. Translation: CASSVVDVTGDTQYF.